These 2 T cell receptor beta chains were sequenced from one sample in a study of blood T cell repertoires in COVID-19. Sequencing was performed with immunoSEQ multiplex PCR; in TCRdb, only in-frame clones are kept and a portion is missing. Among about 160,000 clones listed, roughly 80% were seen once. Material for sequencing was peripheral blood. The receptors were gathered from an older man with acute or convalescent COVID-19.

This clone was detected once. The chain combines TRBV28 with TRBJ2-7; 8 bases agree with TRBD1. V trimming: 5 bases; J trimming: 3 bases; junction bases outside the gene matches: 3. The CDR3 covers 13 residues. Germline CDR1 reads MDHEN; CDR2 reads SYDVKM. CDR3 loop: CASSQDRGYEQYF. The CDR3, as DNA: TGTGCCAGCAGTCAAGACAGGGGCTACGAGCAGTACTTC.

The rearrangement uses TRBV5-5 and TRBJ1-4, with D possibly being TRBD1 (6 bases). The germline gives CDR1 SGHKS, CDR2 YYEKEE (reference sequence). This CDR3 spans 14 amino acids. Trimming cost V 1 base and J 5 bases, with 9 bases left between them. CDR3 sequence (DNA): TGTGCCAGCAGCTTGACGGGGGGCAATGAAAAACTGTTTTTT. Translation gives CASSLTGGNEKLFF.